What follows is one T cell receptor (beta chain) and its context. This PCR relied on a set of 60 Vbeta primers and 13 Jbeta primers. Assay used: immunoSEQ multiplex PCR; TCRdb lists only in-frame clones, some missing. In the table there are 130,000 to 150,000 clones, around 82% of which are singletons. This sample is drawn from a study of cytomegalovirus exposure and HLA in healthy donors. The CDR3 extends over 14 amino acids. CDR1 SGHKS and CDR2 YYEKEE come from the germline V gene (reference sequence). The V and J ends lost 0 bases and 3 bases respectively, with 9 bases between them. The sequenced sample consisted of PBMCs. This chain uses TRBV5-5 with TRBJ1-1; possibly TRBD1 for D (5 bases). This clonotype was sampled from a female donor in good health and CMV-seronegative. The CDR3 region has the DNA TGTGCCAGCAGCTTGGTGGCGGGGCACACTGAAGCTTTCTTT. It yields the protein CASSLVAGHTEAFF.